The clone carrying this T cell receptor beta chain has a single count. Its target is unknown. The sample comes from a study of cytomegalovirus exposure and HLA in healthy donors. General study findings and limits: 150 to 200 TCR beta chains were listed as cytomegalovirus-associated. Rare TCR sequences dominated, though some public TCRs recurred in many donors. Reports indicated that the classifier achieved high specificity and sensitivity in diagnosing cytomegalovirus status.

This table comes from immunoSEQ multiplex PCR, and its TCRdb copy is limited to in-frame clones, with some not included. The sample consists of 100,000 to 150,000 clones, 95% to 96% of them appearing once. The source is a man younger than 35 in good health and CMV-seronegative. The sequencing sample was made of PBMCs.

CDR3 sequence: CASSVGGPTYEQYF. In nucleotides, the CDR3 is TGTGCCAGCAGCGTAGGCGGGCCAACCTACGAGCAGTACTTC. The genes are TRBV9 and TRBJ2-7; TRBD2 is a possible D gene (5 bases). There are 14 residues in the CDR3. CDR1 SGDLS and CDR2 YYNGEE come from the germline V gene. V dropped 0 bases and J dropped 2 bases, with 9 bases sitting between them.